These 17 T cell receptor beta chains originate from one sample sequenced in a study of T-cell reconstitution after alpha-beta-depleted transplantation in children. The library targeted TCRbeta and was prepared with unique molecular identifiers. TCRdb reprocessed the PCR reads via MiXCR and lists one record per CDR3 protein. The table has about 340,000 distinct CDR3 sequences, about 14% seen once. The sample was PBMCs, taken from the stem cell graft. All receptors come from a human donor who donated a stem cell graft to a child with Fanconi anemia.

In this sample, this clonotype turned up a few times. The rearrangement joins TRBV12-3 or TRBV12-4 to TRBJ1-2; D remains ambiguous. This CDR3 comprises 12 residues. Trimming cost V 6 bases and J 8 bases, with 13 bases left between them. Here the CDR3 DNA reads TGTGCCAGCAGGGAGGGTCCCGGCGGCTACACCTTC. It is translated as CASREGPGGYTF.

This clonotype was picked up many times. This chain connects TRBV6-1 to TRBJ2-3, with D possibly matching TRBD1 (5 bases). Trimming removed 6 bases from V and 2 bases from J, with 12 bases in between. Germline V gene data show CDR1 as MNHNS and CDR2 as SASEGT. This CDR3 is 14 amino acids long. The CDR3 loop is CASRLQGFTDTQYF. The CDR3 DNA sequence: TGTGCCAGCAGGCTTCAGGGTTTCACAGATACGCAGTATTTT.

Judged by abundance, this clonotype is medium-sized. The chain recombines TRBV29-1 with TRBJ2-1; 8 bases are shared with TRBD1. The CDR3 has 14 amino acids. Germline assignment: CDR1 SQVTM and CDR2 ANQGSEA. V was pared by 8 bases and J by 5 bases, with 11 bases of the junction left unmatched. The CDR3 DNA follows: TGCAGCATACCCCCGGGACAGGTAAACAATGAGCAGTTCTTC. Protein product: CSIPPGQVNNEQFF.

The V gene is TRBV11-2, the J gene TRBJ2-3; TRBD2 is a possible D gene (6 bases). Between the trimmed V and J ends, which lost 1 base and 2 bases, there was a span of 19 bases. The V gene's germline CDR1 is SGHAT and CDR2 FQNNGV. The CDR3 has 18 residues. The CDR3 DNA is TGTGCCAGCAGCTTAGGCCGGGGCCGAGGACTAAACACAGATACGCAGTATTTT. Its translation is CASSLGRGRGLNTDTQYF.

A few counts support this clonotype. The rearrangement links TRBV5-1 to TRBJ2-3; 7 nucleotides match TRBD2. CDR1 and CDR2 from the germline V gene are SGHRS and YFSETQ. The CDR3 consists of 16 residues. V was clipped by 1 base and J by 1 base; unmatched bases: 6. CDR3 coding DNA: TGCGCCAGCAGCTTGTTGGTGGCGGGGGGCACAGATACGCAGTATTTT. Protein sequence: CASSLLVAGGTDTQYF.

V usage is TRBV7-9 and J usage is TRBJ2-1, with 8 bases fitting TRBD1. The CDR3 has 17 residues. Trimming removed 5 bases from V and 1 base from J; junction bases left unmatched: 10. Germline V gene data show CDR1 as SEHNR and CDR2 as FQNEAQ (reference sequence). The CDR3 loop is CASSDTGTGKSYNEQFF. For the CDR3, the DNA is TGTGCCAGCAGCGACACCGGGACAGGCAAATCCTACAATGAGCAGTTCTTC.

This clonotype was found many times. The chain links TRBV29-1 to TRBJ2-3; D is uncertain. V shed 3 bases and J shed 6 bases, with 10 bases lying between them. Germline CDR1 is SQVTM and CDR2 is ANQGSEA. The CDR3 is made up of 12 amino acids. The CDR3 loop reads CSVDRQHDTQYF. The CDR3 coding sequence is TGCAGCGTTGATCGGCAACACGATACGCAGTATTTT.

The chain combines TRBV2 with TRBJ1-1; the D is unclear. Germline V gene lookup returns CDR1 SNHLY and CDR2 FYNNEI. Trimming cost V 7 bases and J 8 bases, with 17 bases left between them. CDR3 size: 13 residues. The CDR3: CASNSQTGREAFF. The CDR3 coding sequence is TGTGCCAGCAACTCACAAACGGGCAGGGAAGCTTTCTTT. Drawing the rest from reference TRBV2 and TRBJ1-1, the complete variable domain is EPEVTQTPSHQVTQMGQEVILRCVPISNHLYFYWYRQILGQKVEFLVSFYNNEISEKSEIFDDQFSVERPDGSNFTLKIRSTKLEDSAMYFCASNSQTGREAFFGQGTRLTVV.

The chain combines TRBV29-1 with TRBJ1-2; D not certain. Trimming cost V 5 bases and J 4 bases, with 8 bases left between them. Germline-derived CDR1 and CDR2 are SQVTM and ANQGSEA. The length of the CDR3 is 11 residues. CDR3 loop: CSVPGPYGYTF. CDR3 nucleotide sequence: TGCAGCGTTCCAGGACCCTATGGCTACACCTTC.

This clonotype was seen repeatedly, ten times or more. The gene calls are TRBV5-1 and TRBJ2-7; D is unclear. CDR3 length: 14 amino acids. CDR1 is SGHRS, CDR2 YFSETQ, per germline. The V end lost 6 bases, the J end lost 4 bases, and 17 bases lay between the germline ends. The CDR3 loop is CASKVQQDGYEQYF. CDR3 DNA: TGCGCCAGCAAGGTACAGCAAGACGGTTACGAGCAGTACTTC.

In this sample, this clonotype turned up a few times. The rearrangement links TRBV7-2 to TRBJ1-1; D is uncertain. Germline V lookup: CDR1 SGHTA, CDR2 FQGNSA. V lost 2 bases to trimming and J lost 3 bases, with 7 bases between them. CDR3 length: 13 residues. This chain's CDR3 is CASSLYSYTEAFF. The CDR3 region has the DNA TGTGCCAGCAGCTTATACTCGTACACTGAAGCTTTCTTT.

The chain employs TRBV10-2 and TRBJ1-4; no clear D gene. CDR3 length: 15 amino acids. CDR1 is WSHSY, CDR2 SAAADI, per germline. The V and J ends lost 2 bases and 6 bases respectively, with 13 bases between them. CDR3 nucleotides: TGCGCCAGCAGTGAGCGGCCACTTACCGATGAAAAACTGTTTTTT. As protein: CASSERPLTDEKLFF.

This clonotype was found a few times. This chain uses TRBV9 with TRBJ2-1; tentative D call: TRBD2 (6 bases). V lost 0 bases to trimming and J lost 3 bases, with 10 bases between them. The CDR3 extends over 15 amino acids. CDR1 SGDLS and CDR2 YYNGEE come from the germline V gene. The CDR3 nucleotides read TGTGCCAGCAGCGTAGGTAGGGAGGTCTACAATGAGCAGTTCTTC. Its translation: CASSVGREVYNEQFF.

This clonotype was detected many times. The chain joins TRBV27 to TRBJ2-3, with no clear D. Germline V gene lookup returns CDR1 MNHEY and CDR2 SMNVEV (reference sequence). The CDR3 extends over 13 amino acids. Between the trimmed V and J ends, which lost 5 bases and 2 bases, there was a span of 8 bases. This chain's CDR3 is CASSPDHTDTQYF. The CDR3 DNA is TGTGCCAGCAGTCCCGACCACACAGATACGCAGTATTTT.

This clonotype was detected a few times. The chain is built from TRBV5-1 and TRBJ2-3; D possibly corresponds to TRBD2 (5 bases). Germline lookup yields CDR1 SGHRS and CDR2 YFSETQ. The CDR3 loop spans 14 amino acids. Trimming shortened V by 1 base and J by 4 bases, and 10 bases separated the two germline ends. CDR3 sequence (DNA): TGCGCCAGCAGCTTGAGTCAGAGGGCAGATACGCAGTATTTT. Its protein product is CASSLSQRADTQYF.

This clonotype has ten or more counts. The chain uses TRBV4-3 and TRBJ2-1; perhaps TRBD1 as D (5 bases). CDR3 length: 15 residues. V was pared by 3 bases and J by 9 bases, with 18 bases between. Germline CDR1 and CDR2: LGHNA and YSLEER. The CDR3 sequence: CASSHRPKTDGEQFF. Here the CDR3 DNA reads TGCGCCAGCAGCCACCGCCCGAAGACAGACGGTGAGCAGTTCTTC.

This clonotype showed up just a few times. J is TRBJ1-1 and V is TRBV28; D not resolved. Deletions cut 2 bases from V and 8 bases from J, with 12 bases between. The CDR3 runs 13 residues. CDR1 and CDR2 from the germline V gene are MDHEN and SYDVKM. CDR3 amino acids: CASSLGRGLEAFF. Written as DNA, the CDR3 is TGTGCCAGCAGTTTAGGCCGAGGTTTAGAAGCTTTCTTT.